The clone carrying this TCR beta chain turned up a few times. Its antigen remains unknown. This specimen comes from a study of blood T cells in healthy people across ages. For the second PCR, which ran for about 7 to 11 cycles, a sample-barcoded 5' primer and a J-beta primer mix were used. Every cDNA was tagged by a template-switch adaptor with 12 random nucleotides. TCRdb recomputed calls from the 5' RACE reads with MiXCR, one row per CDR3 protein. The sample gives around 1.1 million distinct CDR3 sequences, more than 30% of which show up once; approximately 14% is in the top ten. Overall study results and limits: Any conclusive comparison of naive versus antigen-experienced cells was prevented by using unsorted PBMCs.

This CDR3 contains 13 residues. The ends were cut back, 2 bases at V and 7 bases at J, with 9 bases in the middle. CDR1 is MNHEY, CDR2 SVGEGT, per germline. The TCR originated in a man younger than 35 in good health. The source material was blood. This sequence joins TRBV6-2 or TRBV6-3 and TRBJ1-5; D remains unclear. The DNA for the CDR3 is TGTGCCAGCAGTTACAGGGAACGGCAGCCCCAGCATTTT. Amino acids: CASSYRERQPQHF.